These 6 T cell receptor beta chains were all obtained from the same sample, sequenced in a study of shared clonotypes between healthy human individuals. Here immunoSEQ multiplex PCR was the method, and the copy in TCRdb shows in-frame clones only, minus some. The table records some 2,000,000 clones, approximately 94% of them present only once. Material for sequencing was naive CD4+ T cells sorted from blood. The sample's subset: CD45RA+ positively selected. Receptors were obtained from a man aged 18 to 29 in good health.

The V gene is TRBV10-3, the J gene TRBJ1-2; D unclear. Germline V CDR1 and CDR2: ENHRY, SYGVKD. V lost 0 bases to trimming and J lost 8 bases, with 13 bases between them. The CDR3 extends over 14 amino acids. CDR3 residues: CAISESGSAAGYTF. The CDR3 DNA sequence: TGTGCCATCAGTGAGTCTGGTTCAGCGGCAGGCTACACCTTC.

The sample holds one count of this clone. The J gene is TRBJ2-1, the V gene TRBV6-6; 14 nucleotides agree with TRBD2. Per the germline V gene, CDR1 is MNHNY and CDR2 is SVGAGI (reference sequence). J was trimmed by 7 bases and V by 6 bases; bases with no gene match: 8. The CDR3 has 16 amino acids. CDR3 protein: CASRDPGLAGVNEQFF. The CDR3 DNA is TGTGCCAGCAGGGACCCGGGACTAGCGGGAGTGAATGAGCAGTTCTTC.

J is TRBJ1-1 and V is TRBV2; the D gene is possibly TRBD1 (6 bases). CDR1 and CDR2 (germline): SNHLY, FYNNEI. The CDR3 has 15 residues. V dropped 6 bases and J dropped 5 bases, with 19 bases sitting between them. This CDR3 is CASSDALRGKTEAFF. CDR3 sequence (DNA): TGTGCCAGCAGCGACGCGTTGAGGGGGAAGACTGAAGCTTTCTTT.

The chain has TRBV6-6 and TRBJ1-2; maybe TRBD1 (6 bases). V was trimmed by 6 bases and J by 4 bases, leaving 15 bases between them. This CDR3 comprises 14 residues. Germline V gene data show CDR1 as MNHNY and CDR2 as SVGAGI (reference sequence). This chain's CDR3 is CASSLKGDTYGYTF. In DNA, the CDR3 is TGTGCCAGCAGCCTAAAGGGGGACACCTATGGCTACACCTTC.

This clone came up once. V and J are TRBV5-1 and TRBJ2-5; D perhaps matches TRBD1 (6 bases). Germline-derived CDR1 and CDR2 are SGHRS and YFSETQ. The CDR3 length is 14 residues. The ends were cut back, 4 bases at V and 5 bases at J, with 15 bases in the middle. CDR3 amino acids: CASSVQGNVETQYF. CDR3 DNA sequence: TGCGCCAGCAGCGTACAGGGTAATGTCGAGACCCAGTACTTC.

This rearrangement joins TRBV11-2 to TRBJ2-3; the D call may be TRBD1 or TRBD2 (5 bases each). V was trimmed by 6 bases and J by 0 bases, leaving 16 bases between them. The CDR3 sequence is 16 residues long. Per germline, CDR1 SGHAT and CDR2 FQNNGV. CDR3 amino acids: CASRPTGTLSTDTQYF. CDR3 in DNA: TGTGCCAGCAGGCCGACCGGGACGCTGAGCACAGATACGCAGTATTTT. Full variable domain (remainder filled in from reference TRBV11-2 and TRBJ2-3): EAGVAQSPRYKIIEKRQSVAFWCNPISGHATLYWYQQILGQGPKLLIQFQNNGVVDDSQLPKDRFSAERLKGVDSTLKIQPAKLEDSAVYLCASRPTGTLSTDTQYFGPGTRLTVL.